The sequence of this T cell receptor beta chain was determined in a study of regulatory T cells in long-lasting Graves disease. Building of the TCR beta libraries involved iRepertoire HTBI primers and Arm-PCR of CDR3 regions. TCRdb redid the calling of the multiplex PCR reads with MiXCR, one entry per CDR3 protein. Here the sample spans around 470,000 distinct CDR3 sequences, approximately 15% being singletons. From germline, CDR1 is SGHRS and CDR2 YFSETQ. The CDR3 loop spans 14 amino acids. The J segment lost 6 bases and the V segment lost 1 base, leaving 4 bases of the junction unmatched. At least ten counts were recorded for this clonotype. Time point in this sample: newly diagnosed GD, antithyroid drugs for less than 3 months. Following extraction of RNA from PBMCs, that RNA was used to make the TCR library. The data were also submitted as part of a second study, on T cells in Graves' hyperthyroidism and ophthalmopathy. As that study records: Clinical symptoms, serum thyroxine and TRAb, thyroid ultrasound and orbital computed tomography were used for the diagnoses.

The receptor's source is a woman aged 45-59 years with Graves disease. The chain has TRBV5-1 and TRBJ1-2, with TRBD1 matching 9 bases. Sequencing used peripheral blood mononuclear cells (PBMCs), obtained at new diagnosis, from a patient treated with antithyroid drugs. CDR3 DNA sequence: TGCGCCAGCAGCTTGACAGGGGGCGGCGATGGCTACACCTTC. Translation: CASSLTGGGDGYTF.